The 29 T cell receptor beta chains given below trace back to one sample, sequenced in a study of technical replicates of blood from several donors. The data were produced by immunoSEQ multiplex PCR, yet TCRdb's version contains in-frame clones alone and is incomplete. The sample contains fewer than 90,000 clones, approximately 96% of which appear only once. The sample was T cells isolated from PBMCs. These receptors all come from a human donor in good health.

The V gene is TRBV28, the J gene TRBJ1-2, with unresolved D. CDR3 length: 12 residues. Trimming removed 2 bases from V and 5 bases from J, with 6 bases in between. CDR1 MDHEN and CDR2 SYDVKM come from the germline V gene. The CDR3 region has the DNA TGTGCCAGCAGTTTAAGACTTTATGGCTACACCTTC. Protein: CASSLRLYGYTF.

The sample holds a few counts of this clone. J is TRBJ2-5 and V is TRBV10-1; no reliable D call. Germline CDR1 reads WNHNN; CDR2 reads SYGVQD (reference sequence). This CDR3 is 13 amino acids long. Trimming removed 4 bases from V and 4 bases from J, with 10 bases in between. CDR3 protein: CASSARLGETQYF. In DNA form, the CDR3 reads TGCGCCAGCAGTGCGAGGCTGGGAGAGACCCAGTACTTC.

This clone occurred once. The CDR3 protein is CASSSGQGDEQYF. In DNA, the CDR3 is TGTGCCAGCAGTTCAGGACAGGGGGATGAGCAGTACTTC. The chain couples TRBV28 to TRBJ2-7; 10 positions agree with TRBD1. The V gene end was trimmed by 4 bases and the J gene end by 7 bases; junction bases not matched to a gene: 4. Germline V gene sequence: CDR1 MDHEN, CDR2 SYDVKM. The CDR3 covers 13 residues.

The J gene is TRBJ2-2, the V gene TRBV5-1; 8 nucleotides agree with TRBD2. CDR1 SGHRS and CDR2 YFSETQ come from the germline V gene. Trimming at V came to 0 bases and at J to 4 bases, leaving 8 bases not matched to a gene. There are 17 residues in the CDR3. The CDR3 reads CASSLVPGGEVTGELFF. The CDR3, as DNA: TGCGCCAGCAGCTTGGTGCCCGGGGGGGAAGTCACCGGGGAGCTGTTTTTT.

The chain is built from TRBV7-9 and TRBJ2-3, with D hard to call. The germline gives CDR1 SEHNR, CDR2 FQNEAQ (reference sequence). Trimming pared 6 bases from V and 0 bases from J, leaving 7 bases between. This CDR3 comprises 13 residues. The CDR3 DNA reads TGTGCCAGCAGATGGGCTAGCACAGATACGCAGTATTTT. Its protein is CASRWASTDTQYF.

CDR3 sequence reads: CASSESGSGSSTDTQYF. In DNA, the CDR3 is TGCGCCAGCAGTGAGTCGGGGAGCGGGAGCTCGACAGATACGCAGTATTTT. The rearrangement joins TRBV10-2 to TRBJ2-3; the match to TRBD2 covers 8 bases. J gave up 3 bases and V 0 bases, and 8 bases lay outside the gene matches. The CDR3 is 17 amino acids. Germline V gene lookup returns CDR1 WSHSY and CDR2 SAAADI.

The chain employs TRBV10-3 and TRBJ2-7, with D hard to call. This CDR3 comprises 12 residues. Per the germline V gene, CDR1 is ENHRY and CDR2 is SYGVKD. V was pared by 4 bases and J by 4 bases, with 8 bases between. The CDR3, as DNA: TGTGCCATCAGTGTATCTGTGTACGAGCAGTACTTC. Its translation is CAISVSVYEQYF.

The chain joins TRBV7-9 to TRBJ2-7, with a tentative D call TRBD2 (6 bases). V was pared by 3 bases and J by 0 bases, with 9 bases between. The CDR3 runs to 14 residues. Looked up from germline, CDR1 is SEHNR and CDR2 is FQNEAQ (reference sequence). In DNA, the CDR3 is TGTGCCAGCAGCTTTGTCGGGAGCTCCTACGAGCAGTACTTC. It encodes CASSFVGSSYEQYF. Drawing the rest from reference TRBV7-9 and TRBJ2-7, the complete variable domain is DTGVSQNPRHKITKRGQNVTFRCDPISEHNRLYWYRQTLGQGPEFLTYFQNEAQLEKSRLLSDRFSAERPKGSFSTLEIQRTEQGDSAMYLCASSFVGSSYEQYFGPGTRLTVT.

The CDR3 is CASGGYNEQFF. DNA of the CDR3: TGTGCCTCGGGGGGGTACAATGAGCAGTTCTTC. The rearrangement links TRBV30 to TRBJ2-1, with 8 bases aligning to TRBD2. V shed 7 bases, J shed 4 bases, and the junction held 0 bases outside the gene matches. The CDR3 spans 11 residues. From germline, CDR1 is GTSNPN and CDR2 SVGIG (reference sequence).

The J gene is TRBJ2-1, the V gene TRBV5-6, with 13 bases fitting TRBD2. The CDR3 contains 17 residues. The V gene end was trimmed by 4 bases and the J gene end by 8 bases; junction bases not matched to a gene: 12. CDR1 and CDR2 (germline): SGHDT, YYEEEE. CDR3 DNA sequence: TGTGCCAGCAGCATCGAACTAGCGGGAGGGTTCTCCGATGAGCAGTTCTTC. Translation: CASSIELAGGFSDEQFF.

The chain links TRBV7-9 to TRBJ1-4; TRBD1 might be the D (6 bases). The CDR3 is made up of 13 amino acids. Trimming removed 11 bases from V and 3 bases from J, with 13 bases in between. Looked up from germline, CDR1 is SEHNR and CDR2 is FQNEAQ (reference sequence). CDR3 region: CAVMRTANEKLFF. The CDR3 DNA sequence: TGTGCCGTTATGCGGACAGCTAATGAAAAACTGTTTTTT.

The chain is built from TRBV7-9 and TRBJ1-4, with unresolved D. The CDR3 covers 14 residues. The V end was cut by 4 bases, the J end by 7 bases, with 13 bases between. The germline V gene has CDR1 SEHNR and CDR2 FQNEAQ (reference sequence). The CDR3 coding sequence is TGTGCCAGCAGCTCGTCCATAGGACTTGAAAAACTGTTTTTT. Amino acids: CASSSSIGLEKLFF.

V is TRBV28 and J is TRBJ2-3; 9 nucleotides match TRBD2. V lost 6 bases, J lost 8 bases, and 6 bases stayed unmatched. Germline V lookup: CDR1 MDHEN, CDR2 SYDVKM. This CDR3 is built from 13 residues. CDR3 bases: TGTGCCAGCAGCCTAGCGGGATTTGGTACGCAGTATTTT. This encodes CASSLAGFGTQYF. Full variable domain (missing parts from reference TRBV28 and TRBJ2-3): DVKVTQSSRYLVKRTGEKVFLECVQDMDHENMFWYRQDPGLGLRLIYFSYDVKMKEKGDIPEGYSVSREKKERFSLILESASTNQTSMYLCASSLAGFGTQYFGPGTRLTVL.

V and J are TRBV5-1 and TRBJ2-5, with a weak D call TRBD2 (6 bases). CDR3 size: 16 residues. V lost 0 bases to trimming and J lost 3 bases, with 15 bases between them. Looked up from germline, CDR1 is SGHRS and CDR2 is YFSETQ. This CDR3 reads CASSLDPGRGEETQYF. Written as DNA, the CDR3 is TGCGCCAGCAGCTTGGATCCAGGCCGCGGGGAAGAGACCCAGTACTTC.

The chain uses TRBV18 and TRBJ2-7; no clear D gene. The V end lost 2 bases, the J end lost 6 bases, and 17 bases lay between the germline ends. From germline, CDR1 is KGHSH and CDR2 LQKENI. This CDR3 is 15 amino acids long. The CDR3 region is CASSPSSPTDSEQYF. DNA of the CDR3: TGTGCCAGCTCACCATCTTCCCCGACCGACTCCGAGCAGTACTTC.

This rearrangement joins TRBV6-6 to TRBJ1-2, with no clear D. The CDR3 has 14 residues. The germline V gene encodes CDR1 MNHNY and CDR2 SVGAGI (reference sequence). V dropped 1 base and J dropped 7 bases, with 13 bases sitting between them. This chain's CDR3 is CASSYYRDTPGYTF. CDR3 in DNA: TGTGCCAGCAGTTACTACCGGGATACGCCTGGCTACACCTTC.

This chain links TRBV10-3 with TRBJ2-1; a possible D gene is TRBD2 (6 bases). V was clipped by 4 bases and J by 1 base, with 17 bases between them. The CDR3 is 17 residues long. Germline V gives CDR1 ENHRY, CDR2 SYGVKD. Here the CDR3 DNA reads TGTGCCATCAGTGGAGCGGGTACTCGAACGTCCTACAATGAGCAGTTCTTC. Translation: CAISGAGTRTSYNEQFF.

This clone was seen once. The chain is built from TRBV27 and TRBJ2-7, with 10 bases identical to TRBD2. J lost 2 bases, V lost 5 bases, and 6 bases had no gene match. The CDR3 loop spans 15 amino acids. Germline values: CDR1 MNHEY, CDR2 SMNVEV (reference sequence). For the CDR3, the DNA is TGTGCCAGCAGTGTCGTAGCGGGAGGCACCTACGAGCAGTACTTC. This codes for CASSVVAGGTYEQYF.

This clone was counted a single time. The chain uses TRBV7-6 and TRBJ2-1; TRBD2 is a possible D gene (6 bases). Deletions cut 5 bases from V and 0 bases from J, with 11 bases between. The CDR3 totals 15 residues. Germline CDR1 is SGHVS and CDR2 is FNYEAQ. The CDR3 DNA is TGTGCCAGCAGCCGCTACGGGGGCTCCTACAATGAGCAGTTCTTC. Protein: CASSRYGGSYNEQFF.

The chain joins TRBV5-4 to TRBJ2-7; 10 bases are a match to TRBD2. This CDR3 has 15 amino acids. The germline V gene encodes CDR1 SGHNT and CDR2 YYREEE (reference sequence). Trimming at V came to 1 base and at J to 5 bases, leaving 6 bases not matched to a gene. The CDR3 DNA is TGTGCCAGCAGCTTGTCGAGCGGGAGGGCCCACGAGCAGTACTTC. Translation: CASSLSSGRAHEQYF.

This clone was detected once. The rearrangement links TRBV4-2 to TRBJ1-1; D is unclear. From germline, CDR1 is LGHNA and CDR2 YNFKEQ. The CDR3 is 13 residues long. V lost 3 bases and J lost 3, with 8 bases in between. The CDR3 DNA is TGTGCCAGCAGCCAGTCAGGCGACACTGAAGCTTTCTTT. It encodes CASSQSGDTEAFF.

The chain is built from TRBV19 and TRBJ2-3; 9 bases align to TRBD2. The germline gives CDR1 LNHDA, CDR2 SQIVND (reference sequence). The CDR3 sequence is 15 residues long. Trimming at V came to 5 bases and at J to 5 bases, leaving 8 bases not matched to a gene. CDR3 residues: CASSPPGLAIDTQYF. CDR3 nucleotide sequence: TGTGCCAGTAGTCCGCCGGGACTAGCAATAGATACGCAGTATTTT.

This clone turned up a few times. This sequence joins TRBV4-2 and TRBJ2-1, with D perhaps matching TRBD1 (5 bases). The ends were cut back, 0 bases at V and 4 bases at J, with 13 bases in the middle. The CDR3 length is 16 residues. The germline V gene has CDR1 LGHNA and CDR2 YNFKEQ. CDR3 nucleotide sequence: TGTGCCAGCAGCCAAGATCCCAGGGTCGAGTACAATGAGCAGTTCTTC. Translated, it gives CASSQDPRVEYNEQFF.

The chain recombines TRBV15 with TRBJ2-7; D gene ambiguous. CDR1 and CDR2 from the germline V gene are LNHNV and YYDKDF (reference sequence). Trimming removed 6 bases from V and 0 bases from J, with 9 bases in between. The CDR3 is 13 amino acids. In DNA, the CDR3 is TGTGCCACCAGTCCGCGGAGCTCCTACGAGCAGTACTTC. Its translation is CATSPRSSYEQYF.

The chain has TRBV5-1 and TRBJ1-1; no definite D call. The length of the CDR3 is 13 residues. In germline, CDR1 is SGHRS, CDR2 YFSETQ. The ends were cut back, 0 bases at V and 6 bases at J, with 9 bases in the middle. The CDR3 DNA reads as TGCGCCAGCAGCTTGGCATCCAGATCTGAAGCTTTCTTT. Translation: CASSLASRSEAFF.

The chain links TRBV4-1 to TRBJ1-2; D not certain. Germline values: CDR1 MGHRA, CDR2 YSYEKL. V lost 1 base to trimming and J lost 5 bases, with 17 bases between them. The CDR3 loop spans 16 amino acids. CDR3: CASSQGMAGSKYGYTF. The DNA of the CDR3 is TGCGCCAGCAGCCAAGGGATGGCAGGAAGCAAATATGGCTACACCTTC.

The chain carries TRBV29-1 and TRBJ2-7, with D perhaps matching TRBD2 (5 bases). This CDR3 contains 17 residues. Germline CDR1 reads SQVTM; CDR2 reads ANQGSEA. V was trimmed by 4 bases and J by 2 bases, leaving 24 bases between them. The CDR3 protein is CSVAIRATGRWTYEQYF. The CDR3 region has the DNA TGCAGCGTTGCTATCCGGGCCACGGGAAGGTGGACCTACGAGCAGTACTTC.

The chain joins TRBV19 to TRBJ2-2, with D possibly TRBD2 on 6 matching bases. CDR1 and CDR2 from the germline V gene are LNHDA and SQIVND (reference sequence). This CDR3 spans 17 amino acids. Between the trimmed V and J ends, which lost 3 bases and 7 bases, there was a span of 21 bases. The CDR3 protein is CASSILGVGGEFGELFF. CDR3 nucleotide sequence: TGTGCCAGTAGTATTTTGGGGGTTGGAGGGGAGTTCGGGGAGCTGTTTTTT. Together with reference TRBV19 and TRBJ2-2, the CDR3 gives the full variable domain: DGGITQSPKYLFRKEGQNVTLSCEQNLNHDAMYWYRQDPGQGLRLIYYSQIVNDFQKGDIAEGYSVSREKKESFPLTVTSAQKNPTAFYLCASSILGVGGEFGELFFGEGSRLTVL.

The chain recombines TRBV28 with TRBJ2-1; D might be TRBD1 (5 bases). V lost 6 bases and J lost 4, with 10 bases in between. From germline, CDR1 is MDHEN and CDR2 SYDVKM. CDR3 length: 13 amino acids. The CDR3 reads CASRGLLYNEQFF. CDR3 sequence (DNA): TGTGCCAGCAGGGGGCTTTTATACAATGAGCAGTTCTTC.